This record looks at one T cell receptor (beta chain) sequence and its context. From germline, CDR1 is SGHRS and CDR2 YFSETQ. After removal of 4 bases from V and 6 bases from J, the junction contained 9 bases not matched to a gene. The CDR3 runs 14 residues. Sequencing was performed with immunoSEQ multiplex PCR; in TCRdb, only in-frame clones are kept and a portion is missing. The data hold roughly 260,000 clones, with roughly 86% observed a single time. These data come from a study of blood T cell repertoires in COVID-19. Study-wide context: There were acute and convalescent COVID-19 samples, and they came from the United States, Italy and Spain.

The sequenced sample consisted of peripheral blood. The chain couples TRBV5-1 to TRBJ1-2; TRBD1 aligns across 7 bases. The source is a man aged 35 to 55 who had recovered from COVID-19. CDR3 loop: CASSPNSGGNGYTF. The CDR3 DNA follows: TGCGCCAGCAGCCCCAACTCAGGGGGTAATGGCTACACCTTC.